This T cell receptor beta chain stems from a study of blood T cell repertoires in COVID-19. Overall study: Sample material is recorded as cDNA or gDNA derived from T cells, B-cell-depleted T cells, or PBMCs.

TCRdb's copy holds only in-frame clones and misses some; the assay was immunoSEQ multiplex PCR. Among some 320,000 clones listed, roughly 86% were seen once. In assigning cohorts, the study relied on participant-reported clinical history. CDR3 size: 15 residues. The germline gives CDR1 LNHDA, CDR2 SQIVND (reference sequence). With 7 bases clipped from V and 3 bases from J, the junction kept 7 bases outside the gene matches. In this sample, this clone turned up once. This clonotype was obtained from a woman aged 30 to 39 who had recovered from COVID-19. This chain connects TRBV19 to TRBJ2-2, with TRBD2 matching over 8 bases. Sequencing was performed on PBMCs or T cells enriched from blood (not recorded which). Written as DNA, the CDR3 is TGTGCCAGTACCCGGGGGGGGCAGTACACCGGGGAGCTGTTTTTT. This sequence encodes CASTRGGQYTGELFF.